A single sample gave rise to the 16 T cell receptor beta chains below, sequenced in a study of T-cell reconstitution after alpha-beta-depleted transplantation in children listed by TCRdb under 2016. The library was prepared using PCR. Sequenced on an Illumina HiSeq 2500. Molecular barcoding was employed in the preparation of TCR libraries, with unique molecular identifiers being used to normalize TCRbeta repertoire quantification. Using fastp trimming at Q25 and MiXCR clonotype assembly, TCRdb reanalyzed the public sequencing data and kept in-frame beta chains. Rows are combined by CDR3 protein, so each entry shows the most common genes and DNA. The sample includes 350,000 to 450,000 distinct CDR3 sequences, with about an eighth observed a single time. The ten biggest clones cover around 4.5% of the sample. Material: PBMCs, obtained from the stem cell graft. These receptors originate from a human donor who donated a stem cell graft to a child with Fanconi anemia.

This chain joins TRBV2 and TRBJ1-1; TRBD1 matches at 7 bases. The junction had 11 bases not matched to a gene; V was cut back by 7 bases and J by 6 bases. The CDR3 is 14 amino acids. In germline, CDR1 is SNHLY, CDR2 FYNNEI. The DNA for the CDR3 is TGTGCCAGCAATCCCCAGGGGGGGTCGTCTGAAGCTTTCTTT. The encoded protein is CASNPQGGSSEAFF. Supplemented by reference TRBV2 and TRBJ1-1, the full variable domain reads EPEVTQTPSHQVTQMGQEVILRCVPISNHLYFYWYRQILGQKVEFLVSFYNNEISEKSEIFDDQFSVERPDGSNFTLKIRSTKLEDSAMYFCASNPQGGSSEAFFGQGTRLTVV.

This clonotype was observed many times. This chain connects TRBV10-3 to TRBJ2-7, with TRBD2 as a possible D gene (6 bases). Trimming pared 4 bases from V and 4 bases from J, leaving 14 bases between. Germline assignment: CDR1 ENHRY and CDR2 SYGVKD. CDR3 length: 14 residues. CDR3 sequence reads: CAISGTGLLYEQYV. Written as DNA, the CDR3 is TGTGCCATCAGTGGTACGGGACTCTTATACGAGCAGTACGTC.

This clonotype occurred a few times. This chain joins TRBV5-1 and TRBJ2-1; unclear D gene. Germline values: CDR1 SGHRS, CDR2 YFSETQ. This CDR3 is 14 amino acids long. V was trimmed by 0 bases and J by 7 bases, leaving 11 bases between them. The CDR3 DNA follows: TGCGCCAGCAGCTTGGCCAGCCTGGGGAATGAGCAGTTCTTC. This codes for CASSLASLGNEQFF.

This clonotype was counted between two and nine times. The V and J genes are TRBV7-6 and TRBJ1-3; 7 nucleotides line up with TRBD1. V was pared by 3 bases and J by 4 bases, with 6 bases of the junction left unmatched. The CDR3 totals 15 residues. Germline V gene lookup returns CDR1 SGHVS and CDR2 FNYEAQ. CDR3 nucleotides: TGTGCCAGCAGCTTCGGGACAGCGGAGGGAAACACCATATATTTT. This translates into CASSFGTAEGNTIYF.

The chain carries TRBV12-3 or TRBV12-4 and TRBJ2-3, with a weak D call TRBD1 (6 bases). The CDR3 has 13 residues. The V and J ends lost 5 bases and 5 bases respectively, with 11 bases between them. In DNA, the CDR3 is TGTGCCAGCAGTATCGGACAGTTAGATACGCAGTATTTT. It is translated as CASSIGQLDTQYF.

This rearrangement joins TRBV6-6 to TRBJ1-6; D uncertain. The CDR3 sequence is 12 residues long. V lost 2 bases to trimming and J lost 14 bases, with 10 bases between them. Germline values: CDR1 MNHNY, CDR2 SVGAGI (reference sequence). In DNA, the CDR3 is TGTGCCAGCAGTTACGGGCAGTCCACCCTCCACTTT. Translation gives CASSYGQSTLHF.

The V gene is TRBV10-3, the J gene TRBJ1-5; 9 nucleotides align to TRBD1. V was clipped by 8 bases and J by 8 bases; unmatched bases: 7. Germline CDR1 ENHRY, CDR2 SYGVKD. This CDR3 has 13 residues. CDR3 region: CAIGDRDREPQHF. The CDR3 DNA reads TGTGCCATCGGAGACCGGGACAGGGAGCCCCAGCATTTT.

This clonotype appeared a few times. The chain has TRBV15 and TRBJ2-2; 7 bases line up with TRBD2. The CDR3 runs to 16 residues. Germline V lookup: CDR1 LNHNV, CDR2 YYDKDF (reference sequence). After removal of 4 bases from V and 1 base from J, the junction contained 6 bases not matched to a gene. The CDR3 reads CATSKDLAGNTGELFF. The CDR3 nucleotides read TGTGCCACCAGCAAAGACTTAGCGGGGAACACCGGGGAGCTGTTTTTT.

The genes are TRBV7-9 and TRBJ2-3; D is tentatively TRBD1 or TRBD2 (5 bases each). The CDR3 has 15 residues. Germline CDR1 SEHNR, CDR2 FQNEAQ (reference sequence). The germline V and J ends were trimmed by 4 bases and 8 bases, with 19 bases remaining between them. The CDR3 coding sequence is TGTGCCAGCAGCTCTTTCGGCCCTCTTGGGGGTACGCAGTATTTT. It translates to CASSSFGPLGGTQYF.

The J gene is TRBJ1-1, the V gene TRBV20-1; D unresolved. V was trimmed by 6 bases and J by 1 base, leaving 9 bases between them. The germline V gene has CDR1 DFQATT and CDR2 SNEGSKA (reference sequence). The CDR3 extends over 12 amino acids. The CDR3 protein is CSADLGNTEAFF. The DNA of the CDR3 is TGCAGTGCCGATTTGGGGAACACTGAAGCTTTCTTT.

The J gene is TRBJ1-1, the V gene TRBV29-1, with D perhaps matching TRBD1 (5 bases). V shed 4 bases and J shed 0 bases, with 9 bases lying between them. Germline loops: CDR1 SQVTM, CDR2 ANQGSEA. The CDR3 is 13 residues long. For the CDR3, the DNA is TGCAGCGTTGGGGACGCAATGAACACTGAAGCTTTCTTT. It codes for CSVGDAMNTEAFF.

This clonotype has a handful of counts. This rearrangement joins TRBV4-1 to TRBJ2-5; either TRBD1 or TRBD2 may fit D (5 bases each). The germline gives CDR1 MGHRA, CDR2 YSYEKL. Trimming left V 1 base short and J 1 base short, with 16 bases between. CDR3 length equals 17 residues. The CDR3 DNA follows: TGCGCCAGCAGCCAAGCCCAAGCCGGGACCGGCCAAGAGACCCAGTACTTC. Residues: CASSQAQAGTGQETQYF.

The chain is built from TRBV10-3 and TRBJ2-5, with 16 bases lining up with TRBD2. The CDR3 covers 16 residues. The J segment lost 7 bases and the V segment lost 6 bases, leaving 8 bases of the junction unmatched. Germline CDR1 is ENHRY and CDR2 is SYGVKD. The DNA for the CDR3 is TGTGCCATCAGCGCCGGGACTAGCGGGGGGGAAGGGACCCAGTACTTC. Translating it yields CAISAGTSGGEGTQYF.

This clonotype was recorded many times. DNA of the CDR3: TGTGCCACCACAGCCTCTGTTAGCGACGAGCAGTACTTC. It translates to CATTASVSDEQYF. V is TRBV10-3 and J is TRBJ2-7; TRBD2 is a possible D gene (5 bases). Trimming took off 10 bases at V and 5 bases at J, with 18 bases between the two ends. Germline lookup yields CDR1 ENHRY and CDR2 SYGVKD. This CDR3 is built from 13 residues.

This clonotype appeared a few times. The CDR3 coding sequence is TGTGCCAGCAGCTTGGCCGGGGAAGGACAGCCCCAGCATTTT. It yields the protein CASSLAGEGQPQHF. This chain links TRBV5-4 with TRBJ1-5; D ambiguous. Germline CDR1 is SGHNT and CDR2 is YYREEE (reference sequence). Between the trimmed V and J ends, which lost 0 bases and 7 bases, there was a span of 11 bases. This CDR3 contains 14 residues.

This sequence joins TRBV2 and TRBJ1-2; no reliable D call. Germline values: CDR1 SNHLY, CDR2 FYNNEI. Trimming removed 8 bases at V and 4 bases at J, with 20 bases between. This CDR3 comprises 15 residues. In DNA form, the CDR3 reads TGTGCCAGCCACCACGAAGGCGGAATTACCTATGGCTACACCTTC. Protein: CASHHEGGITYGYTF.